A single sample is the source of the 9 T cell receptor beta chains below, sequenced in a study of T cells in localized non-small cell lung cancer. Sequenced by immunoSEQ multiplex PCR; TCRdb stores in-frame clones only, minus some. The repertoire holds tens of thousands of clones, with 80% to 95% as singletons. The sequenced sample was peripheral blood mononuclear cells, obtained before any cancer treatment. The receptors come from a female donor of 60 years or more with stage II lung adenocarcinoma.

CDR3 nucleotide sequence: TGTGCCAGCAGTTACCTCGAACAGACGACTGAAGCTTTCTTT. It codes for CASSYLEQTTEAFF. The gene calls are TRBV6-5 and TRBJ1-1; D is undetermined. This CDR3 is 14 amino acids long. The V gene's germline CDR1 is MNHEY and CDR2 SVGAGI. Trimming left V 2 bases short and J 5 bases short, with 12 bases between.

V gene TRBV6-5 combines with J gene TRBJ1-1; D unclear. The CDR3 runs to 13 residues. Germline V lookup: CDR1 MNHEY, CDR2 SVGAGI. The V and J ends lost 3 bases and 1 base respectively, with 6 bases between them. This CDR3 reads CASSYSKNTEAFF. The CDR3 nucleotides read TGTGCCAGCAGTTATTCTAAGAACACTGAAGCTTTCTTT.

This sequence joins TRBV9 and TRBJ1-1; D remains unclear. Between the trimmed V and J ends, which lost 4 bases and 1 base, there was a span of 14 bases. The germline gives CDR1 SGDLS, CDR2 YYNGEE. The CDR3 runs 15 residues. CDR3 coding DNA: TGTGCCAGCAGCAAAGGATGGGGAAGGAACACTGAAGCTTTCTTT. Translated, it gives CASSKGWGRNTEAFF.

This clone was found once. The CDR3 here is CASSRPQTYNEQFF. In DNA, the CDR3 is TGTGCCAGCAGCCGACCTCAGACCTACAATGAGCAGTTCTTC. The chain combines TRBV27 with TRBJ2-1; unclear D gene. Germline lookup yields CDR1 MNHEY and CDR2 SMNVEV (reference sequence). The CDR3 loop spans 14 amino acids. V gave up 6 bases and J gave up 2 bases, with 11 bases separating them.

This clone was recorded once. The chain uses TRBV5-1 and TRBJ2-1, with a tentative D call TRBD2 (5 bases). CDR1 is SGHRS and CDR2 is YFSETQ in the germline V gene. V lost 3 bases and J lost 2, with 12 bases in between. CDR3 length: 15 residues. CDR3 coding DNA: TGCGCCAGCAGCTCCCTTACGGGAACCTACAATGAGCAGTTCTTC. Translated: CASSSLTGTYNEQFF.

This clone was picked up one time. J is TRBJ2-2 and V is TRBV19, with D uncertain. Germline CDR1 LNHDA, CDR2 SQIVND (reference sequence). This CDR3 is 12 amino acids long. Trimming removed 7 bases from V and 6 bases from J, with 9 bases in between. The CDR3 loop reads CASINRAGELFF. In DNA form, the CDR3 reads TGTGCCAGTATAAATCGGGCCGGGGAGCTGTTTTTT.

This chain uses TRBV14 with TRBJ2-1; D gene uncertain. Germline V gives CDR1 SGHDN, CDR2 FVKESK. This CDR3 has 17 amino acids. V lost 4 bases and J lost 8, with 24 bases in between. The DNA of the CDR3 is TGTGCCAGCAGCCCGCGCACCTCCTTAAATTACGACGATGAGCAGTTCTTC. Encoded protein: CASSPRTSLNYDDEQFF. Full variable domain (remainder filled in from reference TRBV14 and TRBJ2-1): EAGVTQFPSHSVIEKGQTVTLRCDPISGHDNLYWYRRVMGKEIKFLLHFVKESKQDESGMPNNRFLAERTGGTYSTLKVQPAELEDSGVYFCASSPRTSLNYDDEQFFGPGTRLTVL.

CDR3 sequence reads: CASSRTGTLQETQYF. The CDR3 DNA is TGTGCCAGCAGCCGCACCGGGACACTGCAAGAGACCCAGTACTTC. The chain joins TRBV11-2 to TRBJ2-5, with a possible D match to TRBD1 (6 bases). Trimming cost V 5 bases and J 2 bases, with 15 bases left between them. CDR1 and CDR2 (germline): SGHAT, FQNNGV. This CDR3 is 15 amino acids long.

The count of this clone is one. The chain links TRBV9 to TRBJ2-7; TRBD1 aligns across 7 bases. Germline V CDR1 and CDR2: SGDLS, YYNGEE. J lost 2 bases, V lost 3 bases, and 8 bases had no gene match. This CDR3 is built from 15 residues. The CDR3 protein is CASSARRDSTYEQYF. CDR3 DNA: TGTGCCAGCAGCGCCCGACGGGACAGCACCTACGAGCAGTACTTC.